This T cell receptor beta chain was identified during a study of T-cell reconstitution after alpha-beta-depleted transplantation in children (dated by TCRdb to about 2016). In terms of the full investigation: The study quantitatively tracked T-cell immune reconstitution after TCRalphabeta/CD19-depleted allogeneic hematopoietic cell transplantation in children using TCR repertoire profiling. Paper-wide results and their limitations: The apparently early recovery of alphabetaT-cell counts about two months after transplant reportedly depended on only several hundred rapidly expanded clones that came from non-depleted graft cells. In some patients, high TCRbeta diversity at day 60 was attributed to recipient T cells and intrathymic progenitors that had survived conditioning. Hyperexpanded clone frequencies declined over subsequent months; after one year, T-cell counts and TCRbeta diversity were mostly attributed to newly produced T cells.

This specimen's treatment or condition label, per the study, means: allogeneic hematopoietic cell transplantation with graft depleted of TCRalphabeta T cells and CD19 B cells. TCRalphabeta/CD19-depleted allogeneic hematopoietic cell grafts were given to the transplant recipients, all of whom were children. Library preparation employed PCR. The instrument was an Illumina HiSeq 2500. Molecular barcoding was employed in the preparation of TCR libraries, with unique molecular identifiers being used to normalize TCRbeta repertoire quantification. The public reads were run again by TCRdb, first through fastp at Q25 and then through MiXCR, and only productive beta chains were kept. One record per CDR3 amino acid sequence lists the most common genes and DNA. The sample includes a few hundred thousand distinct CDR3 sequences, with 13% observed a single time. The ten largest make up over 2% of the sample. V and J lose 6 bases and 0 bases, and a span of 12 bases separates them. CDR1 and CDR2, per the germline V gene (reference sequence), are MNHEY and SMNVEV. The CDR3, from cysteine to phenylalanine, totals 14 residues. The DNA shown is the 42-base CDR3, in frame from base 1.

Turning to this clonotype: Its recognized antigen is unknown. Qualities for individual bases were not recorded, and no much larger clone is one base off.

The specimen was PBMCs, mostly from graft donor cells, collected 360 days after TCRalphabeta/CD19-depleted stem cell transplant. The chain is assembled from TRBV27 and TRBJ2-7, with the D call perhaps TRBD1 or TRBD2, as 5 bases match in each case. The receptor was isolated from a male patient under 18 who had a stem cell transplant for acute myeloid leukemia, so the T cells may come from the graft donor. Here is the DNA: TGTGCCAGCAGAACGGGGCTATTCTCCTACGAGCAGTACTTC. This codes for CASRTGLFSYEQYF.